This T cell receptor (beta chain) was captured in a study of CD8 T cells in ankylosing spondylitis. Study results and caveats: Among TCR beta sequences, a motif of several highly homologous variants appeared characteristic of ankylosing spondylitis blood. Clones linked to disease, bearing a CD8+ phenotype, were relatively rare in peripheral blood. From matched ankylosing spondylitis synovial fluid, disease-linked clones were reportedly recovered at significantly enriched levels. Past research had described some motif variants in reactive arthritis synovial fluid and blood.

As to this clonotype: Its antigen is not identified.

Using quantitative 5'-RACE with molecular barcodes, the authors made TCR beta libraries. Using its own MiXCR run on the 5' RACE reads, TCRdb lists one record per CDR3 protein. The sample includes some 840,000 distinct CDR3 sequences, around 11% of them seen just once. The sequencing input was blood, either unsorted or a sorted T cell fraction (not recorded which). This TCR derives from a male donor with ankylosing spondylitis.

CDR3 sequence reads: CSARVVGRDRDFYEQYF. CDR3 in DNA: TGCAGTGCTAGAGTCGTGGGGAGGGACAGGGATTTCTACGAGCAGTACTTC. This rearrangement joins TRBV20-1 to TRBJ2-7, with 9 positions matching TRBD1. The germline CDR1 and CDR2 sequences are DFQATT and SNEGSKA (reference sequence). Trimming at V came to 1 base and at J to 3 bases, leaving 13 bases not matched to a gene. This CDR3 has 17 residues.